Listed below are T cell receptor beta chains from one sample, sequenced in a study of T cell changes during pregnancy in multiple sclerosis. The data were produced by immunoSEQ multiplex PCR, yet TCRdb's version contains in-frame clones alone and is incomplete. In the table there are 15,000 to 20,000 clones, 87% of which are singletons. The starting material was CD8+ T cells from peripheral blood mononuclear cells, obtained in the third trimester of pregnancy. These receptors all come from a female donor in good health, enrolled as a control in a pregnancy study. CDR3s include the opening cysteine and the closing phenylalanine or tryptophan. The order of the fields is D gene, clone size, J gene, V gene, CDR3 DNA, CDR3 protein. D genes are given only for firm matches. Size is omitted from some rows. Given values are once, few, many or a class for expanded clones.

>NA|NA|TRBJ2-5|TRBV2
TGTGCCGGCTATACAGGGATGGAGACCCAGTACTTC
CAGYTGMETQYF
>TRBD1|NA|TRBJ2-7|TRBV9
TGTGCCAGCAGCCCGGGCGGGACAGGGGGCGCCCCGGGCTACGAGCAGTACTTC
CASSPGGTGGAPGYEQYF
>TRBD2|NA|TRBJ2-2|TRBV5-1
TGCGCCAGCAGCTTGGACGTTAGCGGGAGGGCCGGATCTGCCGGGGAGCTGTTTTTT
CASSLDVSGRAGSAGELFF
>TRBD1|NA|TRBJ2-1|TRBV28
TGTGCCAGTGACTACTCCGGGACAGGGAACTACAATGAGCAGTTCTTC
CASDYSGTGNYNEQFF
>NA|once|TRBJ1-1|TRBV5-4
TGTGCCAGCAGCTTGGTCGGGGGTTGGGGTGAAGCTTTCTTT
CASSLVGGWGEAFF
>TRBD2|NA|TRBJ2-7|TRBV4-1
TGCGCCAGCAGCCTGAGGGGACTAGCGGGAGACGAGCAGTACTTC
CASSLRGLAGDEQYF
>TRBD2|NA|TRBJ2-3|TRBV6-4
TGTGCCAGCAGTGACTCGAGCGGGGGGGCAGATACGCAGTATTTT
CASSDSSGGADTQYF
>TRBD1|NA|TRBJ1-5|TRBV27
TGTGCCAGCAGTCCCCACGGGACAGTTAATCAGCCCCAGCATTTT
CASSPHGTVNQPQHF
>NA|once|TRBJ1-2|TRBV27
TGTGCCAGCACTCCAATCGGCGGGGGGGCAGTATATGGCTACACCTTC
CASTPIGGGAVYGYTF
>NA|NA|TRBJ2-6|TRBV29-1
TGCAGCGCCCGAAGGGGTGACGCTGGGGCCAACGTCCTGACTTTC
CSARRGDAGANVLTF
>NA|NA|TRBJ1-1|TRBV15
TGTGCCACCAGCAGATCCGCGGGGGACACTGAAGCTTTCTTT
CATSRSAGDTEAFF
>TRBD2|medium-sized|TRBJ2-7|TRBV6-1
TGTGCCAGCAGTGAAGCTAGCGGGAGCTCCTACGAGCAGTACTTC
CASSEASGSSYEQYF
>TRBD1|NA|TRBJ2-1|TRBV27
TGTGCCAGCAGTCCCGAACCGGGACAGGGGGTCCATGAGCAGTTCTTC
CASSPEPGQGVHEQFF
>NA|NA|TRBJ2-1|TRBV21-1
TGTGCCAGCAGCAATCGAAGCGGGGGGGACAATGAGCAGTTCTTC
CASSNRSGGDNEQFF
>TRBD2|NA|TRBJ2-7|TRBV9
TGTGCCAGCAGCGTTGGAGCGGGAGACTACGAGCAGTACTTC
CASSVGAGDYEQYF
>TRBD1|NA|TRBJ2-7|TRBV13
TGTGCCAGCAGCGTTGGACAGGGGGCGGGCGAGCAGTACTTC
CASSVGQGAGEQYF
>TRBD2|NA|TRBJ2-7|TRBV7-6
TGTGCCAGCAGCCCGATCGTCGGTACTAGCGATGGAAGCTCCTACGAGCAGTACTTC
CASSPIVGTSDGSSYEQYF
>NA|NA|TRBJ2-7|TRBV14
TGTGCCAGCAGCAATCGCCCGGGGAACTCCTACGAGCAGTACTTC
CASSNRPGNSYEQYF
>TRBD1|once|TRBJ1-1|TRBV5-4
TGTGCCAGCAGCAAGGACCGGGACAGGACCCAGCAGGCTTTCTTT
CASSKDRDRTQQAFF
>TRBD2|medium-sized|TRBJ2-1|TRBV19
TGTGCCCTAAAGGGAGGGAAGTCCTACAATGAGCAGTTCTTC
CALKGGKSYNEQFF
>TRBD1|few|TRBJ1-6|TRBV28
TGTGCCAGCAGTGCACGGACAGGGTCATCCCTCCACTTT
CASSARTGSSLHF
>NA|NA|TRBJ1-5|TRBV27
TGTGCCAGCAGTTTTGAGGCAGTCAATCAGCCCCAGCATTTT
CASSFEAVNQPQHF
>NA|NA|TRBJ2-7|TRBV6-1
TGTGCCAGCATGCCAAAGGGGTGGTACGAGCAGTACTTC
CASMPKGWYEQYF
>TRBD2|NA|TRBJ2-5|TRBV4-3
TGCGCCAGCAGCCAAGAAGTTAGGGACTACCCAGAAGAGACCCAGTACTTC
CASSQEVRDYPEETQYF
>NA|NA|TRBJ1-6|TRBV6-1
TGTGCCAGCAGTGAACCCATGGACAGCTATAATTCACCCCTCCACTTT
CASSEPMDSYNSPLHF
>NA|NA|TRBJ2-5|TRBV7-7
TGTGCTAGCAGCCGGACAGCTCAAGAGACCCAGTACTTC
CASSRTAQETQYF
>TRBD1|NA|TRBJ1-1|TRBV6-5
TGTGCCAGCAGTTACTCGGGGACAGTGAACACTGAAGCTTTCTTT
CASSYSGTVNTEAFF
>NA|NA|TRBJ1-6|TRBV14
TGTGCCAGCAGTTCCAGGGATTCACCCCTCCACTTT
CASSSRDSPLHF
>TRBD1|NA|TRBJ2-7|TRBV6-6
TGTGCCAGCACCCGTCCCGGGACAGGGGAAGAGCAGTACTTC
CASTRPGTGEEQYF
>TRBD1|NA|TRBJ2-7|TRBV6-5
TGTGCCAGCAGCCTGGGGACAGGGGTTCTTTGGGAGCAGTACTTC
CASSLGTGVLWEQYF
>NA|NA|TRBJ2-2|TRBV29-1
TGCAGCGTTGAAATTGGGGCGCAGGGCGGGGAGCTGTTTTTT
CSVEIGAQGGELFF
>NA|NA|TRBJ2-7|TRBV4-3
TGCGCCAGCAGCAAAGGGGCAGGGGAGTATCACGAGCAGTACTTC
CASSKGAGEYHEQYF
>TRBD2|once|TRBJ2-7|TRBV10-2
TGCGCCAGCAGTGATCCCACCCGACTAGCGGGGAACGAGCAGTACTTC
CASSDPTRLAGNEQYF
>NA|NA|TRBJ1-2|TRBV29-1
TGCAGCGTCTGGGCGGCAGGAGGCACTAACTATGGCTACACCTTC
CSVWAAGGTNYGYTF
>NA|NA|TRBJ2-1|TRBV5-4
TGTGCCAGCAGCTTGGAAATAGCGGAGTACAATGAGCAGTTCTTC
CASSLEIAEYNEQFF
>NA|NA|TRBJ2-7|TRBV6-1
TGTGCCAGCAGTGAACCCGCGCCCGCATCCTACGAGCAGTACTTC
CASSEPAPASYEQYF
>TRBD1|NA|TRBJ2-5|TRBV7-9
TGTGCCAGCAGCCCACCGACAGGGCGGGAGACCCAGTACTTC
CASSPPTGRETQYF
>TRBD1|NA|TRBJ1-2|TRBV7-9
TGTGCAAGCGGTACAGGGGCCTATGGCTACACCTTC
CASGTGAYGYTF
>TRBD1|medium-sized|TRBJ2-6|TRBV7-8
TGTGCCAGCAGCTTAGCACAGGGGGCGCTCAGGGCCAACGTCCTGACTTTC
CASSLAQGALRANVLTF
>NA|NA|TRBJ2-7|TRBV10-2
TGCGCCAGCAGAGGAGGCATAGGCTACTACGAGCAGTACTTC
CASRGGIGYYEQYF
>NA|NA|TRBJ2-7|TRBV5-6
TGTGCCAGCAGCTTGACAGTCTCCTACGAGCAGTACTTC
CASSLTVSYEQYF
>TRBD2|NA|TRBJ2-1|TRBV11-2
TGTGCCAGCAGCTTAGAAGCGGGATATAATGAGCAGTTCTTC
CASSLEAGYNEQFF
>NA|NA|TRBJ2-4|TRBV30
TGTGCCTGGAGTCAGGGTCCTGGGAATCAGTACTTC
CAWSQGPGNQYF
>TRBD1|NA|TRBJ2-5|TRBV13
TGTGCCAGCAGTTACGGACAGGGTTGGGGGTCCGAGACCCAGTACTTC
CASSYGQGWGSETQYF
>NA|NA|TRBJ1-2|TRBV5-5
TGTGCCAGCAGCAACGTTGGGGCGGCAGAAATCTTC
CASSNVGAAEIF
>NA|NA|TRBJ2-7|TRBV18
TGTGCCAGCTCACCGGGGGGAGTAGACGAGCAGTACTTC
CASSPGGVDEQYF
>NA|NA|TRBJ1-5|TRBV28
TGTGCCAGCAGCGGGGGGGGGTTAAATCAGCCCCAGCATTTT
CASSGGGLNQPQHF